The rows below give T cell receptor beta chains drawn from one sample of a study of shared clonotypes between healthy human individuals. Profiling relied on immunoSEQ multiplex PCR, and the TCRdb table lists in-frame clones only, not all of them. Here the sample spans approximately 2.3 million clones, 85% to 95% being singletons. Sequencing input: naive CD4+ T cells from PBMCs. The receptor set was obtained from a man aged 18 to 29 in good health. Some clones in this sample may be carry-over from other donors' samples. CDR3s include the opening cysteine and the closing phenylalanine or tryptophan. A D gene is named only where the DNA matches it firmly. Size values are once, few and many counts, or a class for expanded clones, and some rows have none.

DNA | CDR3 | J | size | D | V
TGTGCCAGCAGCCAGGAGGGGGCTGGAGGCTATGGCTACACCTTC | CASSQEGAGGYGYTF | TRBJ1-2 | . | TRBD1 | TRBV9
TGTGCCAGCAGCTTACGGACAGGGCTCATGGATACGCAGTATTTT | CASSLRTGLMDTQYF | TRBJ2-3 | . | TRBD1 | TRBV7-3
TGTGCCAGCAGCAGAGGGGCTAGCGGGAGGGCTTACGAGCAGTACTTC | CASSRGASGRAYEQYF | TRBJ2-7 | . | TRBD2 | TRBV9
TGTGCCAGCTCACCGCGGACAGACTATGGCTACACCTTC | CASSPRTDYGYTF | TRBJ1-2 | few | . | TRBV18
TGTGCCAGCAGCTATGGAGGTAGCTCCTACGAGCAGTACTTC | CASSYGGSSYEQYF | TRBJ2-7 | . | . | TRBV7-9
TGTGCCATCGACCGGGACAGAAGCTTGATGAACACTGAAGCTTTCTTT | CAIDRDRSLMNTEAFF | TRBJ1-1 | . | TRBD1 | TRBV27
TGCGCCAGCAGCTTGTGGGACAGTACCTACGAGCAGTACTTC | CASSLWDSTYEQYF | TRBJ2-7 | . | TRBD1 | TRBV5-1
TGTGCCAGTAGGCTAGCGGGAGGTCTATACGAGCAGTACTTC | CASRLAGGLYEQYF | TRBJ2-7 | . | TRBD2 | TRBV19
TGTGCCAGCACTCCGGGACAGTACAATGAGCAGTTCTTC | CASTPGQYNEQFF | TRBJ2-1 | . | TRBD1 | TRBV2
TGTGCCAGCAGCTTAGTATGGACTAGCAGAGAGACCCAGTACTTC | CASSLVWTSRETQYF | TRBJ2-5 | . | TRBD2 | TRBV11-2
TGCGCCAGCAGCTTGGGGAGGACAGGGAGAGACATTCAGTACTTC | CASSLGRTGRDIQYF | TRBJ2-4 | . | TRBD1 | TRBV5-1
TGCGCCAGCAGCTCGGAAGGACAGGGCGGGAGTGGCTACACCTTC | CASSSEGQGGSGYTF | TRBJ1-2 | . | TRBD1 | TRBV5-1
TGTGCCAGCAGCCCAACGACAGGGAGAAGGTGGACCCAGTACTTC | CASSPTTGRRWTQYF | TRBJ2-5 | . | TRBD1 | TRBV11-1
TGCGCCAGCAGCTCCGGCGGGGGCGCGGGCACCGGGGAGCTGTTTTTT | CASSSGGGAGTGELFF | TRBJ2-2 | . | . | TRBV5-1
TGTGCCAGCAGTTACTCGAAACCTGAGACCCAGTACTTC | CASSYSKPETQYF | TRBJ2-5 | . | . | TRBV6-5
TGTGCCAGCACAACAGACGGCCAGGGGGGCCACGAGCAGTACTTC | CASTTDGQGGHEQYF | TRBJ2-7 | . | . | TRBV28
TGTGCCAGTAGTACCTCAGGGGGCCTCGGAGATACGCAGTATTTT | CASSTSGGLGDTQYF | TRBJ2-3 | . | TRBD1 | TRBV19
TGTGCCAGCAGCGTCCAGTCGAACACCGGGGAGCTGTTTTTT | CASSVQSNTGELFF | TRBJ2-2 | . | . | TRBV7-7
TGTGCCAGCAGCCTCCGACAGGGGAGCGAGCAGTACTTC | CASSLRQGSEQYF | TRBJ2-7 | . | TRBD1 | TRBV11-3
TGTGCCAGCAGCACGACAGGGGCAAAGACCCAGTACTTC | CASSTTGAKTQYF | TRBJ2-5 | . | TRBD1 | TRBV5-4
TGTGCCAGCAGCTCTTTGGTGGGCCAGCCCCAGCATTTT | CASSSLVGQPQHF | TRBJ1-5 | . | . | TRBV7-2
TGCAGTGCTGGCTGGGAAGAGACCCAGTACTTC | CSAGWEETQYF | TRBJ2-5 | once | . | TRBV20-1
TGTGCCAGTAGTGCCCGGACGGAACCCTACGAGCAGTACTTC | CASSARTEPYEQYF | TRBJ2-7 | once | . | TRBV19
TGTGCCAGCAGCGTAGGCCATAGCAATCAGCCCCAGCATTTT | CASSVGHSNQPQHF | TRBJ1-5 | few | . | TRBV9
TGTGCCAGCAGCCCCGCCGGACAGGGCGACTATGGCTACACCTTC | CASSPAGQGDYGYTF | TRBJ1-2 | few | TRBD1 | TRBV11-2
TGTGCCTGGAGTCTCCCCCGGAACAGGGGTGCGAGCAATCAGCCCCAGCATTTT | CAWSLPRNRGASNQPQHF | TRBJ1-5 | once | TRBD1 | TRBV30
TGTGCCAGTAGTCTTGGCAGGGGAGGTTACGAGCAGTACTTC | CASSLGRGGYEQYF | TRBJ2-7 | . | . | TRBV19
TGTGCCAGCAGCCAACACGGGCGGGAAGGGTCGGGGGAGCTGTTTTTT | CASSQHGREGSGELFF | TRBJ2-2 | . | . | TRBV4-2
TGTGCCAGCAGGCCTCCGGGCAGGGCCCAATCCTACGAGCAGTACTTC | CASRPPGRAQSYEQYF | TRBJ2-7 | . | . | TRBV28
TGTGCCAGCAGCTTGCGGGCAGGGGGACCCTACGAGCAGTACTTC | CASSLRAGGPYEQYF | TRBJ2-7 | . | TRBD1 | TRBV5-8
TGTGCCAGCTCACGCTCGACAGGGGGTTTTGGAAACACCATATATTTT | CASSRSTGGFGNTIYF | TRBJ1-3 | once | TRBD1 | TRBV18
TGCGCCAGCAGCTTGGTCCCGGAGGGGGAGCTGTTTTTT | CASSLVPEGELFF | TRBJ2-2 | . | . | TRBV5-1
TGTGCCAGCAGCTTAGAGGGACAGGCTTACGAGCAGTACTTC | CASSLEGQAYEQYF | TRBJ2-7 | . | TRBD1 | TRBV7-8
TGCGCCAGCAGCGATCCCAGGGACTCCTACGAGCAGTACTTC | CASSDPRDSYEQYF | TRBJ2-7 | . | . | TRBV5-1
TGTGCCAGCAGTGCCGGGACCTGGGGCGAGCAGTACTTC | CASSAGTWGEQYF | TRBJ2-7 | . | . | TRBV6-1
TGTGCCAGCAGCTTGGGGCCCACATTCTCCGATCATCGAGACTTC | CASSLGPTFSDHRDF | TRBJ2-4 | . | . | TRBV5-5
TGTGCCAGCAGCCGGGGGCCCAGCACCGGGGAGCTGTTTTTT | CASSRGPSTGELFF | TRBJ2-2 | few | . | TRBV5-6
TGTGCCAGCAGCGTCGGGACAGAGAAAGCTTTCTTT | CASSVGTEKAFF | TRBJ1-1 | few | TRBD1 | TRBV7-9
TGTGCCAGTAGGAAACAGGCCAACTCTGGGGCCAACGTCCTGACTTTC | CASRKQANSGANVLTF | TRBJ2-6 | . | . | TRBV19
TGTGCCACCAGCCGACAGGGACCCAATCAGCCCCAGCATTTT | CATSRQGPNQPQHF | TRBJ1-5 | few | TRBD1 | TRBV15
TGTGCCAGCAGCCATTTACCTACATTCTACGAGCAGTACTTC | CASSHLPTFYEQYF | TRBJ2-7 | . | . | TRBV14
TGTGCCAGCTCACCACCGAGCAGGGACGAGCAGTACTTC | CASSPPSRDEQYF | TRBJ2-7 | . | . | TRBV18
TGTGCCAGCAGCTTAGCCCCCCAAGGCATTCAGTACTTC | CASSLAPQGIQYF | TRBJ2-4 | once | . | TRBV11-3
TGTGCCACCACCCCGGACACCTCCTACGAGCAGTACTTC | CATTPDTSYEQYF | TRBJ2-7 | . | . | TRBV15
TGTGCCAGCAGCGTCCGGGACGTAGTTTTGGCAACTAATGAAAAACTGTTTTTT | CASSVRDVVLATNEKLFF | TRBJ1-4 | . | . | TRBV9
TGTGCCAGCCTAAACGCCGGGAGCTCCTACGAGCAGTACTTC | CASLNAGSSYEQYF | TRBJ2-7 | . | . | TRBV7-9
TGTGCCAGTAGTGTCACCGGGACAGGGACCTCAATTTGGGGCTACACCTTC | CASSVTGTGTSIWGYTF | TRBJ1-2 | . | TRBD1 | TRBV19
TGTGCCAGCAGTTTATCGACAGGGTTCGGTGAAGCTTTCTTT | CASSLSTGFGEAFF | TRBJ1-1 | . | TRBD1 | TRBV27
TGTGCCACCAGCAGAGCTGGAACTAGCGGCACCTACGAGCAGTACTTC | CATSRAGTSGTYEQYF | TRBJ2-7 | . | TRBD2 | TRBV15
TGTGCCAGCAGGAGGGACGGAGAGGATGAGCAGTTCTTC | CASRRDGEDEQFF | TRBJ2-1 | . | . | TRBV6-1
TGTGCCACCACCAAGACAGGAAACACTGAAGCTTTCTTT | CATTKTGNTEAFF | TRBJ1-1 | . | . | TRBV28